The 11 T cell receptor beta chains reported below all come from one sample, sequenced in a study of OX40 agonist ivuxolimab in advanced cancers. Assay: immunoSEQ multiplex PCR; the TCRdb copy retains only in-frame clones and omits some. Of 60,000 to 75,000 clones in the sample, more than 85% were seen once. The source was CD4+ or CD8+ T cells sorted from blood, collected in a trial of the OX40 agonist ivuxolimab. These receptors were taken from an adult with an advanced solid tumor such as melanoma, head and neck, liver or kidney cancer.

The chain links TRBV6-5 to TRBJ1-2; TRBD1 matches at 8 bases. The CDR3 runs 15 residues. The germline V gene encodes CDR1 MNHEY and CDR2 SVGAGI. J gave up 3 bases and V 2 bases, and 5 bases lay outside the gene matches. CDR3 sequence (DNA): TGTGCCAGCAGTTACGCGGGACAGGCCGACTATGGCTACACCTTC. It translates to CASSYAGQADYGYTF.

The V and J genes are TRBV18 and TRBJ2-7, with 9 bases matching TRBD1. CDR1 KGHSH and CDR2 LQKENI come from the germline V gene. V dropped 3 bases and J dropped 2; count of bases not matched to a gene: 2. This CDR3 comprises 14 residues. CDR3 in amino acids: CASSPGQGTYEQYF. CDR3 nucleotide sequence: TGTGCCAGCTCACCGGGACAGGGTACCTACGAGCAGTACTTC.

J is TRBJ1-5 and V is TRBV7-9; D is undetermined. This CDR3 has 12 amino acids. The V gene lost 5 bases and the J gene lost 8 bases, with 10 bases spanning the gap. Per germline, CDR1 SEHNR and CDR2 FQNEAQ (reference sequence). The CDR3 nucleotides read TGTGCCAGCAGCCACGGGTCGGAGCCCCAGCATTTT. Its translation is CASSHGSEPQHF.

The chain carries TRBV29-1 and TRBJ1-2, with D unresolved. Germline V lookup: CDR1 SQVTM, CDR2 ANQGSEA. This CDR3 region has 17 residues. V lost 4 bases, J lost 5 bases, and 26 bases lay in between. CDR3 nucleotide sequence: TGCAGCGTTGTGTCGGTTCGAATTGGAATAGAAGGGTATGGCTACACCTTC. This codes for CSVVSVRIGIEGYGYTF.

The chain recombines TRBV14 with TRBJ2-1; no definite D call. CDR1 SGHDN and CDR2 FVKESK come from the germline V gene. Trimming left V 0 bases short and J 7 bases short, with 7 bases between. The CDR3 sequence is 13 residues long. The CDR3 spells CASSQESSNEQFF. The DNA for the CDR3 is TGTGCCAGCAGCCAAGAAAGTAGTAATGAGCAGTTCTTC.

The CDR3 is CASATNEKLFF. In nucleotides, the CDR3 is TGTGCCAGTGCAACTAATGAAAAACTGTTTTTT. The chain carries TRBV19 and TRBJ1-4; no reliable D call. CDR3 length: 11 residues. Germline lookup yields CDR1 LNHDA and CDR2 SQIVND (reference sequence). V was cut by 8 bases and J by 0 bases, with 1 base left in between.

The chain links TRBV10-2 to TRBJ1-1, with D tentatively TRBD1 (5 bases). CDR1 and CDR2 from the germline V gene are WSHSY and SAAADI. The CDR3 consists of 11 residues. V was cut by 8 bases and J by 3 bases, with 7 bases left in between. CDR3: CASSGHTEAFF. CDR3 DNA sequence: TGCGCCAGCTCAGGGCACACTGAAGCTTTCTTT.

This chain joins TRBV5-4 and TRBJ2-5; D call uncertain. CDR3 length equals 20 residues. Germline CDR1 reads SGHNT; CDR2 reads YYREEE (reference sequence). V lost 1 base to trimming and J lost 1 base, with 26 bases between them. Written as DNA, the CDR3 is TGTGCCAGCAGCTTGATACCCCCCCTCCCTTATTCCCCCCGCCAAGAGACCCAGTACTTC. Its translation: CASSLIPPLPYSPRQETQYF. Full variable domain (remainder filled in from reference TRBV5-4 and TRBJ2-5): ETGVTQSPTHLIKTRGQQVTLRCSSQSGHNTVSWYQQALGQGPQFIFQYYREEENGRGNFPPRFSGLQFPNYSSELNVNALELDDSALYLCASSLIPPLPYSPRQETQYFGPGTRLLVL.

This chain links TRBV29-1 with TRBJ2-1; D is possibly TRBD1 (5 bases). V was pared by 4 bases and J by 1 base, with 8 bases between. Germline V gives CDR1 SQVTM, CDR2 ANQGSEA. This CDR3 contains 13 residues. CDR3 protein: CSVVGVSYNEQFF. The CDR3 bases are TGCAGCGTTGTAGGGGTTTCCTACAATGAGCAGTTCTTC.

The V call is TRBV29-1, the J call TRBJ2-1; the D is unclear. CDR3 length: 13 amino acids. Per the germline V gene, CDR1 is SQVTM and CDR2 is ANQGSEA. The V and J ends lost 7 bases and 1 base respectively, with 11 bases between them. Written as DNA, the CDR3 is TGCAGCGGCCACATCCCTTCCTACAATGAGCAGTTCTTC. Residues: CSGHIPSYNEQFF.

The chain couples TRBV11-3 to TRBJ2-3; 9 nucleotides agree with TRBD2. There are 16 residues in the CDR3. Germline CDR1 and CDR2: SGHNT and YENEEA. V was pared by 2 bases and J by 2 bases, with 5 bases of the junction left unmatched. The CDR3 nucleotides read TGTGCCAGCAGCTTAAAGCCTAGCGGGATCACAGATACGCAGTATTTT. It specifies CASSLKPSGITDTQYF.